The 30 T cell receptor beta chains given below trace back to one sample, sequenced in a study of cytomegalovirus exposure and HLA in healthy donors. The study ran its PCR with 60 Vbeta and 13 Jbeta primers. Sequencing was performed with immunoSEQ multiplex PCR; in TCRdb, only in-frame clones are kept and a portion is missing. Of about 110,000 clones listed, over 60% are singletons. The sample was PBMCs. The receptor set was obtained from a man aged 25-40 years in good health and CMV-seropositive.

The chain is built from TRBV19 and TRBJ1-1, with D unresolved. Trimming took off 2 bases at V and 4 bases at J, with 20 bases between the two ends. This CDR3 region has 17 residues. Germline CDR1 LNHDA, CDR2 SQIVND (reference sequence). CDR3 amino acids: CASSINTGRWGATEAFF. The CDR3 DNA is TGTGCCAGTAGTATAAACACGGGGAGGTGGGGAGCCACTGAAGCTTTCTTT. The variable domain in full, with the rest retrieved from reference TRBV19 and TRBJ1-1, is DGGITQSPKYLFRKEGQNVTLSCEQNLNHDAMYWYRQDPGQGLRLIYYSQIVNDFQKGDIAEGYSVSREKKESFPLTVTSAQKNPTAFYLCASSINTGRWGATEAFFGQGTRLTVV.

The CDR3 protein is CASRFGTATEAFF. The CDR3 nucleotides read TGTGCCAGTAGATTTGGGACAGCCACTGAAGCTTTCTTT. The chain has TRBV19 and TRBJ1-1; 7 nucleotides align to TRBD1. The ends lost 6 bases at V and 4 bases at J; junction bases unmatched: 5. Germline-derived CDR1 and CDR2 are LNHDA and SQIVND (reference sequence). The CDR3 has 13 residues.

This chain joins TRBV7-6 and TRBJ2-5, with 7 bases matching TRBD2. The CDR3 is made up of 16 amino acids. V was pared by 1 base and J by 2 bases, with 7 bases of the junction left unmatched. Germline lookup yields CDR1 SGHVS and CDR2 FNYEAQ. This chain's CDR3 is CASSLGLGGGQETQYF. In DNA form, the CDR3 reads TGTGCCAGCAGCTTAGGGCTCGGGGGAGGGCAAGAGACCCAGTACTTC. Full variable domain (missing parts from reference TRBV7-6 and TRBJ2-5): GAGVSQSPRYKVTKRGQDVALRCDPISGHVSLYWYRQALGQGPEFLTYFNYEAQQDKSGLPNDRFSAERPEGSISTLTIQRTEQRDSAMYRCASSLGLGGGQETQYFGPGTRLLVL.

The sample holds a few counts of this clone. As DNA, the CDR3 is TGTGCCACCTCCCCGGGGAAGTCCGGTGACTATGGCTACACCTTC. The encoded protein is CATSPGKSGDYGYTF. The chain has TRBV6-1 and TRBJ1-2; D gene ambiguous. This CDR3 has 15 residues. V was clipped by 10 bases and J by 3 bases, with 21 bases between them. Germline CDR1 is MNHNS and CDR2 is SASEGT.

V is TRBV15 and J is TRBJ1-4, with D possibly matching TRBD1 (5 bases). The CDR3 runs 16 residues. Germline assignment: CDR1 LNHNV and CDR2 YYDKDF (reference sequence). With 3 bases removed from V and 6 bases from J, the gap between germline ends came to 17 bases. As DNA, the CDR3 is TGTGCCACCAGCAGCGGGCCGTGGGGGGGGGATGAAAAACTGTTTTTT. Protein product: CATSSGPWGGDEKLFF.

This clone came up once. The rearrangement uses TRBV11-2 and TRBJ1-6; 7 bases map to TRBD1. The ends lost 7 bases at V and 7 bases at J; junction bases unmatched: 19. CDR1 SGHAT and CDR2 FQNNGV come from the germline V gene. The CDR3 has 18 amino acids. CDR3 nucleotide sequence: TGTGCCAGCAACCGAGTACCCGGGACAGCAAACCGGAATTCACCCCTCCACTTT. It is translated as CASNRVPGTANRNSPLHF. Full variable domain (missing parts from reference TRBV11-2 and TRBJ1-6): EAGVAQSPRYKIIEKRQSVAFWCNPISGHATLYWYQQILGQGPKLLIQFQNNGVVDDSQLPKDRFSAERLKGVDSTLKIQPAKLEDSAVYLCASNRVPGTANRNSPLHFGNGTRLTVT.

CDR3 bases: TGCGCCAGCAGCTGGGCCTTGAACACTGAAGCTTTCTTT. Translation gives CASSWALNTEAFF. The gene calls are TRBV5-1 and TRBJ1-1; D not certain. The V end was cut by 3 bases, the J end by 0 bases, with 6 bases between. Germline CDR1 is SGHRS and CDR2 is YFSETQ. The CDR3 sequence is 13 residues long.

For this clone: Other DNA sequences in the sample encode the same CDR3. The chain carries TRBV2 and TRBJ1-2; a weak D match, TRBD1 (5 bases). This CDR3 is built from 13 residues. V lost 4 bases and J 2 bases, leaving 8 bases between the germline ends. The germline V gene has CDR1 SNHLY and CDR2 FYNNEI. CDR3 sequence (DNA): TGTGCCAGCAGTGTAAGGGGAAACTATGGCTACACCTTC. The encoded protein is CASSVRGNYGYTF. The full variable domain, completed using reference TRBV2 and TRBJ1-2, is EPEVTQTPSHQVTQMGQEVILRCVPISNHLYFYWYRQILGQKVEFLVSFYNNEISEKSEIFDDQFSVERPDGSNFTLKIRSTKLEDSAMYFCASSVRGNYGYTFGSGTRLTVV.

The rearrangement uses TRBV27 and TRBJ2-5; a possible D gene is TRBD2 (6 bases). The CDR3 is 14 amino acids. V was trimmed by 3 bases and J by 0 bases, leaving 8 bases between them. Germline V gene lookup returns CDR1 MNHEY and CDR2 SMNVEV (reference sequence). CDR3 loop: CASSFSGDQETQYF. CDR3 DNA: TGTGCCAGCAGTTTTTCGGGGGACCAAGAGACCCAGTACTTC.

V and J are TRBV5-6 and TRBJ1-3, with 7 bases aligning to TRBD1. The V gene end was trimmed by 4 bases and the J gene end by 7 bases; junction bases not matched to a gene: 8. Germline loops: CDR1 SGHDT, CDR2 YYEEEE. The CDR3 covers 14 residues. CDR3 nucleotides: TGTGCCAGCAGCGCCGGGACAGTTCGCAACACCATATATTTT. Translated, it gives CASSAGTVRNTIYF.

The chain combines TRBV7-2 with TRBJ2-7; no definite D call. CDR3 length: 11 amino acids. Between the trimmed V and J ends, which lost 5 bases and 2 bases, there was a span of 4 bases. Germline CDR1 and CDR2: SGHTA and FQGNSA. Written as DNA, the CDR3 is TGTGCCAGCAGCCTTACCTACGAGCAGTACTTC. Its translation: CASSLTYEQYF.

The chain uses TRBV19 and TRBJ2-5; TRBD2 agrees at 13 bases. The CDR3 loop spans 16 amino acids. CDR1 is LNHDA and CDR2 is SQIVND in the germline V gene (reference sequence). With 3 bases clipped from V and 1 base from J, the junction kept 2 bases outside the gene matches. This CDR3 is CASSMRLAGGQETQYF. The CDR3 region has the DNA TGTGCCAGTAGTATGCGACTAGCGGGGGGCCAAGAGACCCAGTACTTC.

The chain employs TRBV5-1 and TRBJ2-5, with a weak D call TRBD2 (6 bases). The J call is doubtful: the DNA matches TRBJ2-7 better. The V gene's germline CDR1 is SGHRS and CDR2 YFSETQ. The CDR3 is 14 residues long. The chain's CDR3 is CASREGPTSYEQYF. The CDR3 nucleotides read TGCGCCAGCAGGGAGGGTCCCACCTCCTACGAGCAGTACTTC.

This chain uses TRBV27 with TRBJ1-2; perhaps TRBD1 as D (5 bases). The CDR3 has 16 amino acids. CDR1 is MNHEY, CDR2 SMNVEV, per germline (reference sequence). With 5 bases removed from V and 5 bases from J, the gap between germline ends came to 21 bases. Here the CDR3 reads CASSMAGQGGRYGYTF. DNA of the CDR3: TGTGCCAGCAGTATGGCTGGGCAGGGAGGACGATATGGCTACACCTTC.

The chain couples TRBV6-1 to TRBJ2-7; D remains unclear. The germline CDR1 and CDR2 sequences are MNHNS and SASEGT. Trimming removed 5 bases from V and 0 bases from J, with 8 bases in between. The CDR3 contains 13 residues. Written as DNA, the CDR3 is TGTGCCAGCAGTCCCTTTTCCTCCTACGAGCAGTACTTC. This gives the protein CASSPFSSYEQYF.

The gene calls are TRBV6-1 and TRBJ1-2; D possibly corresponds to TRBD1 (6 bases). Deletions cut 2 bases from V and 5 bases from J, with 12 bases between. CDR1 and CDR2 from the germline V gene are MNHNS and SASEGT. This CDR3 is 14 amino acids long. This CDR3 is CASSEPDRPYGYTF. In DNA, the CDR3 is TGTGCCAGCAGTGAACCAGACAGGCCTTATGGCTACACCTTC.

V usage is TRBV29-1 and J usage is TRBJ2-3; the match to TRBD2 covers 13 bases. V shed 6 bases and J 7 bases; nucleotides not matched to a gene: 7. CDR1 is SQVTM and CDR2 is ANQGSEA in the germline V gene. This CDR3 comprises 14 residues. The CDR3 reads CSVKTSGGAYTQYF. The CDR3 region has the DNA TGCAGCGTCAAAACTAGCGGGGGGGCATATACGCAGTATTTT.

Turning to this clone: One end of the junction fails to match germline, which may point to a read error. The CDR3 reads CATSGGSNTGGLFF. CDR3 in DNA: TGCGCTACCTCAGGGGGGTCAAACACCGGGGGGCTGTTTTTT. This sequence joins TRBV5-1 and TRBJ2-2; TRBD1 might be the D (7 bases). This CDR3 spans 14 amino acids. Germline V gene sequence: CDR1 SGHRS, CDR2 YFSETQ.

This clone turned up a few times. The V call is TRBV2, the J call TRBJ1-2, with D tentatively TRBD1 (6 bases). V dropped 7 bases and J dropped 3 bases, with 18 bases sitting between them. The CDR3 spans 15 residues. Per germline, CDR1 SNHLY and CDR2 FYNNEI. CDR3 DNA: TGTGCCAGCACCGGTAGATCACAGGGAGACTATGGCTACACCTTC. It is translated as CASTGRSQGDYGYTF.

This clone was counted between two and nine times. This rearrangement joins TRBV6-1 to TRBJ1-4; 8 nucleotides align to TRBD1. Germline loops: CDR1 MNHNS, CDR2 SASEGT. The CDR3 runs 13 residues. V gave up 3 bases and J gave up 13 bases; unmatched junction bases: 7. CDR3 nucleotide sequence: TGTGCCAGCAGTGATGGACAGGGAGACCGACTGTTTTTT. It is translated as CASSDGQGDRLFF.

The rearrangement joins TRBV9 to TRBJ2-2, with TRBD1 matching over 8 bases. The CDR3 has 16 residues. Germline V gene sequence: CDR1 SGDLS, CDR2 YYNGEE. The V gene end was trimmed by 0 bases and the J gene end by 4 bases; junction bases not matched to a gene: 5. CDR3 DNA sequence: TGTGCCAGCAGCGTAGCTCCAGGGGGCGGCACCGGGGAGCTGTTTTTT. This gives the protein CASSVAPGGGTGELFF.

Turning to this clone: The junction departs from germline at one end; a sequencing error may be responsible. V and J are TRBV28 and TRBJ1-5, with 7 positions matching TRBD1. The CDR3 totals 14 residues. Germline CDR1 MDHEN, CDR2 SYDVKM. The CDR3 sequence is CAITKGQENRPQHF. Here the CDR3 DNA reads TGTGCCATTACGAAAGGACAGGAGAATCGGCCCCAGCATTTT.

The chain joins TRBV29-1 to TRBJ1-2; TRBD1 might be the D (6 bases). CDR1 is SQVTM and CDR2 is ANQGSEA in the germline V gene. The length of the CDR3 is 12 residues. V was clipped by 6 bases and J by 1 base, with 9 bases between them. CDR3 residues: CSVDRFNYGYTF. The CDR3 coding sequence is TGCAGCGTCGACAGGTTTAACTATGGCTACACCTTC. Based on the CDR3 plus reference TRBV29-1 and TRBJ1-2, the full variable domain is SAVISQKPSRDICQRGTSLTIQCQVDSQVTMMFWYRQQPGQSLTLIATANQGSEATYESGFVIDKFPISRPNLTFSTLTVSNMSPEDSSIYLCSVDRFNYGYTFGSGTRLTVV.

The V call is TRBV30, the J call TRBJ1-1; a possible D gene is TRBD1 (6 bases). V was cut by 3 bases and J by 3 bases, with 11 bases left in between. CDR1 is GTSNPN, CDR2 SVGIG, per germline (reference sequence). CDR3 length: 13 residues. In nucleotides, the CDR3 is TGTGCCTGGAGCTTTACAGGGCACACTGAAGCTTTCTTT. It translates to CAWSFTGHTEAFF.

This chain joins TRBV7-2 and TRBJ2-5; 8 positions match TRBD2. CDR1 SGHTA and CDR2 FQGNSA come from the germline V gene. V gave up 1 base and J gave up 4 bases; unmatched junction bases: 2. The CDR3 runs to 14 residues. The chain's CDR3 is CASSLELAVETQYF. In DNA form, the CDR3 reads TGTGCCAGCAGCTTAGAACTAGCGGTAGAGACCCAGTACTTC.

This chain uses TRBV4-1 with TRBJ2-2, with D uncertain. Trimming left V 4 bases short and J 8 bases short, with 5 bases between. CDR3 length: 11 amino acids. The germline gives CDR1 MGHRA, CDR2 YSYEKL. CDR3 loop: CASSLRGELFF. Written as DNA, the CDR3 is TGCGCCAGCAGCCTGCGTGGGGAGCTGTTTTTT.

Only one count was recorded for this clone. This sequence joins TRBV5-5 and TRBJ2-1; 8 bases are shared with TRBD1. The CDR3 contains 14 residues. Germline V CDR1 and CDR2: SGHKS, YYEKEE (reference sequence). Trimming at V came to 1 base and at J to 9 bases, leaving 6 bases not matched to a gene. CDR3 sequence reads: CASSLTGQGGEQFF. CDR3 in DNA: TGTGCCAGCAGCTTGACCGGACAGGGCGGTGAGCAGTTCTTC.

This clone occurred once. This chain connects TRBV25-1 to TRBJ2-7; a possible D gene is TRBD1 (5 bases). This CDR3 region has 14 residues. Germline V gene data show CDR1 as MGHDK and CDR2 as SYGVNS. Trimming removed 2 bases at V and 1 base at J, with 9 bases between. The CDR3 region has the DNA TGTGCCAGCAGTGAACCAGGGAATTCCTACGAGCAGTACTTC. Encoded protein: CASSEPGNSYEQYF.

V and J are TRBV27 and TRBJ2-2, with TRBD1 identical over 11 bases. CDR3 size: 13 residues. CDR1 is MNHEY, CDR2 SMNVEV, per germline (reference sequence). V lost 4 bases and J lost 9; bases outside the gene matches: 1. This CDR3 is CASSWTGGRELFF. CDR3 bases: TGTGCCAGCAGTTGGACAGGGGGCCGGGAGCTGTTTTTT.

This chain joins TRBV5-4 and TRBJ1-5, with D unresolved. The CDR3 covers 13 residues. Germline V CDR1 and CDR2: SGHNT, YYREEE (reference sequence). V was cut by 0 bases and J by 5 bases, with 6 bases left in between. CDR3 nucleotides: TGTGCCAGCAGCTTGGGAGTGGATCAGCCCCAGCATTTT. Encoded protein: CASSLGVDQPQHF.